The present TCR beta chain was sequenced within a study of blood T cell repertoires in COVID-19. For the study at large: Sample material is recorded as cDNA or gDNA derived from T cells, B-cell-depleted T cells, or PBMCs.

CDR1 is KGHDR and CDR2 is SFDVKD in the germline V gene. This CDR3 is 12 amino acids long. V lost 3 bases and J lost 9, with 8 bases in between. Authors' methods: Reference gene primer amplification yielded estimated nucleated cell counts. Repertoires were generated with immunoSEQ multiplex PCR, while TCRdb's copy carries only in-frame clones and drops some. Clone size and the V and J calls come from that table; the DNA yielded D and trimming. The table includes about 50,000 clones, 75% to 90% detected once. The sample consisted of peripheral blood. The clonotype comes from a man aged 60 to 69 with acute or convalescent COVID-19. The J gene is TRBJ2-1, the V gene TRBV24-1; D is unclear. CDR3 bases: TGTGCCACCAGTGATGTTGGCGGTGAGCAGTTCTTC. It translates to CATSDVGGEQFF.